The 23 T cell receptor beta chains in this list originate from one sample, sequenced in a study of T cell responses to AZD1222 COVID-19 vaccine. Profiling relied on immunoSEQ multiplex PCR, and the TCRdb table lists in-frame clones only, not all of them. The sample lists about 110,000 clones, about nine tenths seen once, with roughly 1.1% in the top ten. This material consisted of peripheral blood, taken on day 0 of AZD1222 vaccination. All receptors derive from an adult in good health.

The chain couples TRBV13 to TRBJ2-1; the D gene is possibly TRBD2 (5 bases). V lost 2 bases and J 8 bases, leaving 7 bases between the germline ends. Germline V CDR1 and CDR2: PRHDT, FYEKMQ (reference sequence). The CDR3 sequence is 12 residues long. Written as DNA, the CDR3 is TGTGCCAGCAGCTTAACCGGGGATGAGCAGTTCTTC. Its translation: CASSLTGDEQFF.

The chain couples TRBV7-7 to TRBJ2-1; no firm D call. V was trimmed by 5 bases and J by 5 bases, leaving 10 bases between them. This CDR3 region has 13 residues. Germline-derived CDR1 and CDR2 are SSHAT and FNYEAQ (reference sequence). The CDR3 DNA sequence: TGTGCCAGCAGCACCCCCGAGCACAATGAGCAGTTCTTC. It specifies CASSTPEHNEQFF.

This rearrangement joins TRBV6-5 to TRBJ1-2; 8 positions agree with TRBD1. The trim removed 0 bases at V and 4 bases at J, leaving 4 bases unmatched. CDR1 and CDR2 (germline): MNHEY, SVGAGI. This CDR3 has 15 residues. CDR3 loop: CASSYSPGGLYGYTF. In nucleotides, the CDR3 is TGTGCCAGCAGTTACTCTCCAGGGGGCCTCTATGGCTACACCTTC.

The chain employs TRBV3-1 (or the pseudogene TRBV3-2) and TRBJ2-5; 11 nucleotides align to TRBD2. CDR1 is LGHDT, CDR2 YNNKEL, per germline (reference sequence). Trimming cost V 4 bases and J 0 bases; bases outside gene matches: 1. This CDR3 has 15 amino acids. This CDR3 is CASSPSGGNQETQYF. The DNA for the CDR3 is TGTGCCAGCAGCCCTAGCGGGGGGAACCAAGAGACCCAGTACTTC.

The V gene is TRBV27, the J gene TRBJ2-7, with unresolved D. Trimming removed 5 bases from V and 3 bases from J, with 8 bases in between. CDR1 MNHEY and CDR2 SMNVEV come from the germline V gene (reference sequence). This CDR3 comprises 12 residues. The CDR3 region has the DNA TGTGCCAGCAGTATGACCGGCTACGAGCAGTACTTC. Protein product: CASSMTGYEQYF.

The rearrangement uses TRBV9 and TRBJ2-1; D gene unclear. This CDR3 is built from 15 residues. Germline V gene data show CDR1 as SGDLS and CDR2 as YYNGEE. Trimming took 2 bases from V and 2 from J, leaving 11 bases between them. For the CDR3, the DNA is TGTGCCAGCAGCGTCTGGGAAGCAACCTACAATGAGCAGTTCTTC. It codes for CASSVWEATYNEQFF.

The rearrangement uses TRBV7-8 and TRBJ1-5, with D unresolved. Germline V gives CDR1 SGHVS, CDR2 FQNEAQ. Trimming took 2 bases from V and 5 from J, leaving 10 bases between them. This CDR3 contains 14 residues. CDR3 DNA sequence: TGTGCCAGCAGCTTAAGTAGGGCAGATCAGCCCCAGCATTTT. This gives the protein CASSLSRADQPQHF.

The chain couples TRBV2 to TRBJ1-4, with D perhaps TRBD1 (6 bases). Germline V gives CDR1 SNHLY, CDR2 FYNNEI. Between the trimmed V and J ends, which lost 7 bases and 7 bases, there was a span of 19 bases. The CDR3 has 15 amino acids. CDR3 DNA: TGTGCCAGCATCCCAAATCCGGGGGCCCGTGAAAAACTGTTTTTT. It yields the protein CASIPNPGAREKLFF.

The rearrangement uses TRBV19 and TRBJ1-5; 8 nucleotides agree with TRBD1. The V gene's germline CDR1 is LNHDA and CDR2 SQIVND (reference sequence). The J segment lost 5 bases and the V segment lost 3 bases, leaving 3 bases of the junction unmatched. The CDR3 extends over 14 amino acids. The CDR3: CASSIRGPDQPQHF. CDR3 coding DNA: TGTGCCAGTAGTATCAGGGGGCCTGATCAGCCCCAGCATTTT.

This clone was recorded once. The genes are TRBV5-1 and TRBJ2-5; D unclear. Between the trimmed V and J ends, which lost 4 bases and 4 bases, there was a span of 17 bases. The CDR3 totals 15 residues. Germline V CDR1 and CDR2: SGHRS, YFSETQ. The CDR3 DNA reads as TGCGCCAGCAGCGCAAGAGTGATGGTCGGAGAGACCCAGTACTTC. Amino acids: CASSARVMVGETQYF.

This clone was recorded only once. CDR3 protein: CASSLGTGYTQYF. The DNA for the CDR3 is TGTGCCAGCAGCCTTGGGACAGGGTATACGCAGTATTTT. The chain links TRBV7-8 to TRBJ2-3; 9 positions agree with TRBD1. V was pared by 5 bases and J by 7 bases, with 4 bases of the junction left unmatched. The germline gives CDR1 SGHVS, CDR2 FQNEAQ. There are 13 residues in the CDR3.

The chain combines TRBV12-3 or TRBV12-4 with TRBJ2-7, with D possibly being TRBD1 (5 bases). V was cut by 6 bases and J by 1 base, with 10 bases left in between. The CDR3 loop spans 13 amino acids. Written as DNA, the CDR3 is TGTGCCAGCAGCCTAGACAGTTCCTACGAGCAGTACTTC. Translation gives CASSLDSSYEQYF.

In its sample, this clone was seen once. The chain is built from TRBV5-5 and TRBJ1-4; D uncertain. The CDR3 runs 11 residues. Trimming cost V 6 bases and J 4 bases, with 4 bases left between them. Germline CDR1 reads SGHKS; CDR2 reads YYEKEE (reference sequence). In nucleotides, the CDR3 is TGTGCCAGCATCAATAATGAAAAACTGTTTTTT. Its protein is CASINNEKLFF.

The chain joins TRBV3-1 (or the pseudogene TRBV3-2) to TRBJ2-1; 13 bases are shared with TRBD2. The CDR3 totals 16 residues. The J segment lost 5 bases and the V segment lost 2 bases, leaving 3 bases of the junction unmatched. Germline lookup yields CDR1 LGHDT and CDR2 YNNKEL (reference sequence). The CDR3 DNA is TGTGCCAGCAGCCAACACGGACTAGCGGGGGACAATGAGCAGTTCTTC. It translates to CASSQHGLAGDNEQFF.

J is TRBJ2-3 and V is TRBV29-1, with D perhaps being TRBD1 or TRBD2 (5 bases each). With 6 bases removed from V and 0 bases from J, the gap between germline ends came to 16 bases. Germline CDR1 reads SQVTM; CDR2 reads ANQGSEA. This CDR3 contains 15 residues. Here the CDR3 reads CSVGSGWGSTDTQYF. CDR3 sequence (DNA): TGCAGCGTGGGAAGTGGGTGGGGGAGCACAGATACGCAGTATTTT.

The chain joins TRBV7-9 to TRBJ2-1; D perhaps matches TRBD1 (5 bases). Trimming took 2 bases from V and 8 from J, leaving 16 bases between them. CDR3 size: 15 residues. Per the germline V gene, CDR1 is SEHNR and CDR2 is FQNEAQ (reference sequence). This CDR3 is CASSLLDSSLDEQFF. Here the CDR3 DNA reads TGTGCCAGCAGCTTACTCGACAGCAGCCTCGATGAGCAGTTCTTC. Variable domain in full (rest from reference TRBV7-9 and TRBJ2-1): DTGVSQNPRHKITKRGQNVTFRCDPISEHNRLYWYRQTLGQGPEFLTYFQNEAQLEKSRLLSDRFSAERPKGSFSTLEIQRTEQGDSAMYLCASSLLDSSLDEQFFGPGTRLTVL.

The genes are TRBV11-2 and TRBJ1-6; no definite D call. The germline V gene has CDR1 SGHAT and CDR2 FQNNGV. Between the trimmed V and J ends, which lost 5 bases and 5 bases, there was a span of 4 bases. The CDR3 contains 12 residues. The CDR3: CASSPHNSPLHF. CDR3 coding DNA: TGTGCCAGCAGCCCTCATAATTCACCCCTCCACTTT.

The genes are TRBV19 and TRBJ1-5; a weak D match, TRBD1 (6 bases). From germline, CDR1 is LNHDA and CDR2 SQIVND (reference sequence). Trimming stripped 5 bases from V and 2 bases from J, with 13 bases between. The CDR3 is 15 amino acids. DNA of the CDR3: TGTGCCAGTAGTTCAACGGGGGGCGGCAATCAGCCCCAGCATTTT. Translation: CASSSTGGGNQPQHF. Combining the CDR3 with reference TRBV19 and TRBJ1-5 gives the whole variable domain DGGITQSPKYLFRKEGQNVTLSCEQNLNHDAMYWYRQDPGQGLRLIYYSQIVNDFQKGDIAEGYSVSREKKESFPLTVTSAQKNPTAFYLCASSSTGGGNQPQHFGDGTRLSIL.

This clone has only a few counts. The chain carries TRBV7-2 and TRBJ2-2, with a tentative D call TRBD2 (5 bases). Germline V gene data show CDR1 as SGHTA and CDR2 as FQGNSA. CDR3 length equals 16 residues. V lost 2 bases and J 3 bases, leaving 13 bases between the germline ends. As DNA, the CDR3 is TGTGCCAGCAGCTTATTCGGCGGGTTGGACACCGGGGAGCTGTTTTTT. Translated, it gives CASSLFGGLDTGELFF.

This chain uses TRBV5-6 with TRBJ1-4; D is undetermined. With 4 bases removed from V and 8 bases from J, the gap between germline ends came to 12 bases. The CDR3 totals 13 residues. Germline-derived CDR1 and CDR2 are SGHDT and YYEEEE. CDR3 DNA sequence: TGTGCCAGCAGCCCCAACGTGGGGGAAAAACTGTTTTTT. Its protein is CASSPNVGEKLFF.

The chain couples TRBV5-1 to TRBJ2-7; possibly TRBD1 for D (7 bases). V shed 0 bases and J shed 5 bases, with 18 bases lying between them. In germline, CDR1 is SGHRS, CDR2 YFSETQ. This CDR3 spans 16 amino acids. CDR3 residues: CASSLASAGGLHEQYF. The CDR3 bases are TGCGCCAGCAGCTTGGCCTCGGCAGGGGGGTTGCACGAGCAGTACTTC.

V is TRBV6-2 or TRBV6-3 and J is TRBJ1-1, with unresolved D. Germline loops: CDR1 MNHEY, CDR2 SVGEGT. V was pared by 3 bases and J by 5 bases, with 19 bases between. This CDR3 region has 16 residues. The CDR3 DNA reads as TGTGCCAGCAGTTATGAGGTTGGGGTGGTAAGAACTGAAGCTTTCTTT. Amino acid sequence: CASSYEVGVVRTEAFF.

The gene calls are TRBV5-1 and TRBJ1-6; 9 positions match TRBD1. The CDR3 is 16 residues long. Losses at the gene ends were 1 base for V and 6 bases for J; bases not matched to a gene: 5. Germline values: CDR1 SGHRS, CDR2 YFSETQ. This CDR3 reads CASSLSTGGGNSPLHF. CDR3 DNA: TGCGCCAGCAGCTTGAGTACAGGGGGCGGTAATTCACCCCTCCACTTT.